Sequencing of this TCR beta chain was carried out in a study of cytomegalovirus exposure and HLA in healthy donors. Study conclusions and caveats: About 87% or about 30% of the time was how often most TCR beta V segments were productive, according to an earlier analysis.

Details on this clone: No antigen is known for it.

Looked up from germline, CDR1 is SEHNR and CDR2 is FQNEAQ (reference sequence). V lost 3 bases and J lost 0, with 12 bases in between. The CDR3 sequence is 16 residues long. The PCR made use of 60 Vbeta and 13 Jbeta primers. Some clones are missing from TCRdb's copy, which holds only in-frame ones; the method was immunoSEQ multiplex PCR. This sample carries roughly 190,000 clones, 84% of them seen once, and the ten largest clones take around 3%. The clonotype comes from a woman in her fifties or sixties in good health and CMV-seropositive. The chain combines TRBV7-9 with TRBJ1-3; unclear D gene. Sequenced input: PBMCs. The CDR3 reads CASSLARSSSGNTIYF. The CDR3 region has the DNA TGTGCCAGCAGCTTGGCACGATCCTCCTCTGGAAACACCATATATTTT.